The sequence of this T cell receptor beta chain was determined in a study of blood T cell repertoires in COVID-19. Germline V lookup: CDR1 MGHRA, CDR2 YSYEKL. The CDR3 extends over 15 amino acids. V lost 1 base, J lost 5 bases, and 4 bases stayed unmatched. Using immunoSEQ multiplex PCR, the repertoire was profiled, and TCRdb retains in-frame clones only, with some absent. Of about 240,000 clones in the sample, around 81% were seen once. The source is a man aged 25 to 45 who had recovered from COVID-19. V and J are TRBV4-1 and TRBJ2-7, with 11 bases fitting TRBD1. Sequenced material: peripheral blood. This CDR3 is CASSQVGTGGHEQYF. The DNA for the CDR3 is TGCGCCAGCAGCCAAGTTGGGACAGGGGGTCACGAGCAGTACTTC.